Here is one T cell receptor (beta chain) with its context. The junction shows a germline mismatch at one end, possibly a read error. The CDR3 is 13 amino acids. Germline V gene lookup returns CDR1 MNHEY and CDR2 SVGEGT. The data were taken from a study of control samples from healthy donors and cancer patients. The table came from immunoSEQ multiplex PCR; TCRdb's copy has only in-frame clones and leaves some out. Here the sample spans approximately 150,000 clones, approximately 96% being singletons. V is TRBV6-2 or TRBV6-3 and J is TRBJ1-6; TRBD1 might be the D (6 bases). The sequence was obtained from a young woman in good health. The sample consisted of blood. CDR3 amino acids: CANSYSQTGSLHF. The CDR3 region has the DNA TGTGCCAACAGTTACTCCCAGACAGGCTCCCTCCACTTT.